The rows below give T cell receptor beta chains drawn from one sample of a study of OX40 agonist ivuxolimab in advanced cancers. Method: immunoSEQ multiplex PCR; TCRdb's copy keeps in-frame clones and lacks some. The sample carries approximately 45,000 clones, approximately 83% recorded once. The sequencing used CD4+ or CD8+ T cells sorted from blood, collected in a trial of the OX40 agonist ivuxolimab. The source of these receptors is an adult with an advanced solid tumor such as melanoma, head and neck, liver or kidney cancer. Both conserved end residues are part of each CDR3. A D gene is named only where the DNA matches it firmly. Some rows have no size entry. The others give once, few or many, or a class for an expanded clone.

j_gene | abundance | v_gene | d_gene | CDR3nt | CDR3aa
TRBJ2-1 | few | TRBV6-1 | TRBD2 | TGTGCCAGCAGTGGCCGGACTAGCGGGGCTTACAATGAGCAGTTCTTC | CASSGRTSGAYNEQFF
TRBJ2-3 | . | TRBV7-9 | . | TGTGCCAGCAGCTTTAGCGGAACCACAGATACGCAGTATTTT | CASSFSGTTDTQYF
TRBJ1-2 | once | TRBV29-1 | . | TGCAGCGTTGACGGACCCTATGGCTACACCTTC | CSVDGPYGYTF
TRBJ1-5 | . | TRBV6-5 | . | TGTGCCAGCAGTTACGGGACCAATCAGCCCCAGCATTTT | CASSYGTNQPQHF
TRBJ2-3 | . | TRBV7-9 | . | TGTGCCAGCAGCTTATTTCCAGGGGACCCCACAGATACGCAGTATTTT | CASSLFPGDPTDTQYF
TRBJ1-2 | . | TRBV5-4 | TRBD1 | TGTGCCAGCAGCTTGGTGGGACAGGGTCTCGCCTATGGCTACACCTTC | CASSLVGQGLAYGYTF
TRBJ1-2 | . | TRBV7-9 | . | TGTGCCAGCAGTTTGTCTGGGGAGGGTTATGGCTACACCTTC | CASSLSGEGYGYTF
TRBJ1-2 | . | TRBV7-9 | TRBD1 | TGTGCCAGCAGCTTAGGGGACAGCTATGGCTACACCTTC | CASSLGDSYGYTF
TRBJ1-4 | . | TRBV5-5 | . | TGTGCCAGCAGCTCGCCCTCAGCAGGGGAAAAACTGTTTTTT | CASSSPSAGEKLFF
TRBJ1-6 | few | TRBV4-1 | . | TGCGCCAGCAGCCAAGATCTTCCAGGGAGTAATTCACCCCTCCACTTT | CASSQDLPGSNSPLHF
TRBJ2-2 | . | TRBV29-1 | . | TGCAGCGTTGAAGATGCGGGGAGGAACACCGGGGAGCTGTTTTTT | CSVEDAGRNTGELFF
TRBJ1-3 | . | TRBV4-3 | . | TGCGCCAGCAGCCAAGACTTAAGCTCTGGAAACACCATATATTTT | CASSQDLSSGNTIYF
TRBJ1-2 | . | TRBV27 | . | TGTGCCAGCAGTTTAGCGGGGACGTCGGATGGCTACACCTTC | CASSLAGTSDGYTF
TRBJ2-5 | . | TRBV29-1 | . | TGCAGCGTTGGGGCGGGGACCCAGTACTTC | CSVGAGTQYF
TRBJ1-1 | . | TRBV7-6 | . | TGTGCCAGCAGACCAGTGACTGAAGCTTTCTTT | CASRPVTEAFF
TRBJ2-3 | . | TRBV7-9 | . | TGTGCCAGCACCCCCCGACAAGGTGTGCCAGATACGCAGTATTTT | CASTPRQGVPDTQYF
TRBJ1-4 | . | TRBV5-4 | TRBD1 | TGTGCCAGCGGCAGGGGGCAAGAAAAACTGTTTTTT | CASGRGQEKLFF
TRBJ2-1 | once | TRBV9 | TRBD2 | TGTGCCAGCAGCGATGGGACTAGCGGTTACAATGAGCAGTTCTTC | CASSDGTSGYNEQFF
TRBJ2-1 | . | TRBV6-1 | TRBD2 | TGTGCCAGCAGTGAAGTAGGGCTAGCGGACAATGAGCAGTTCTTC | CASSEVGLADNEQFF
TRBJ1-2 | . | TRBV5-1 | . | TGCGCCAGCAGCTTGGGTACAGACACTAACTATGGCTACACCTTC | CASSLGTDTNYGYTF
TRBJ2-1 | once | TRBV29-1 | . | TGCAGCGGGGACTTCACCTCCTACAATGAGCAGTTCTTC | CSGDFTSYNEQFF
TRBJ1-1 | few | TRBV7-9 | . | TGTGCCAGCAGATCCACCGGCGGGAACACTGAAGCTTTCTTT | CASRSTGGNTEAFF
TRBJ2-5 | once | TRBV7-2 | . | TGTGCCAGCAGCTTAATCTCGGGGAGGGAGACCCAGTACTTC | CASSLISGRETQYF
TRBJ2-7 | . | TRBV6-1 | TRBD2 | TGTGCCAGCAGTCGGACTAGCGGGTCCTCCTACGAGCAGTACTTC | CASSRTSGSSYEQYF
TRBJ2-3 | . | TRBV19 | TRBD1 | TGTGCCAGTAGTTGGGGGACAGGGGGTACAGATACGCAGTATTTT | CASSWGTGGTDTQYF
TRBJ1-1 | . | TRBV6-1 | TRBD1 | TGTGCCAGCATTTGGGACAGCGGGACTGAAGCTTTCTTT | CASIWDSGTEAFF
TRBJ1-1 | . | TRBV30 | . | TGTGCCTGCCAAGCCGGGACATTGGCTGAAGCTTTCTTT | CACQAGTLAEAFF
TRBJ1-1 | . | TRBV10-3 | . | TGTGCCATCAGTGAGTCTCGAGAGAACACTGAAGCTTTCTTT | CAISESRENTEAFF
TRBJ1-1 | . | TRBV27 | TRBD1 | TGTGCCAGCAGTTCCCGGGACAGGGTATACACTGAAGCTTTCTTT | CASSSRDRVYTEAFF
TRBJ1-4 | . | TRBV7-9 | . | TGTGCCAGCAGCTTAGACGGGGAAAAACTGTTTTTT | CASSLDGEKLFF
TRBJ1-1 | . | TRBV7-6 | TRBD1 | TGTGCCAGCAGCGTAGGACAGGAGAACACTGAAGCTTTCTTT | CASSVGQENTEAFF
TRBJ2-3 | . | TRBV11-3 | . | TGTGCCAGCAGCCCACGAAACACAGATACGCAGTATTTT | CASSPRNTDTQYF